The rows below give T cell receptor beta chains drawn from one sample of a study of vaccination effects on CD4 cells after COVID-19. No cognate antigen is known for these TCRs. Only in-frame clones appear in the TCRdb table, and some are missing; sequencing was by immunoSEQ multiplex PCR. The repertoire holds 45,000 to 60,000 clones, with over 60% as singletons. This material consisted of CD4+ T cells from PBMCs cultured without peptide, taken before COVID-19 vaccination. These receptors were collected from a human donor who received a COVID-19 vaccine. Both conserved end residues are part of each CDR3. A D gene is named only where the DNA matches it firmly. Only part of the rows carry a size: once, few, many, or a class if the clone is expanded.

clone size	J gene	V gene	D gene	CDR3 protein	CDR3 DNA
-	TRBJ1-4	TRBV6-6	TRBD1	CASSAWDRGGGEKLFF	TGTGCCAGCAGTGCGTGGGACAGGGGAGGCGGTGAAAAACTGTTTTTT
-	TRBJ2-2	TRBV7-2	-	CASSQGGGPSTGELFF	TGTGCCAGCAGCCAAGGGGGGGGGCCGAGCACCGGGGAGCTGTTTTTT
-	TRBJ1-4	TRBV6-6	TRBD1	CASSSRQGNEKLFF	TGTGCCAGCAGTTCTCGACAGGGCAATGAAAAACTGTTTTTT
-	TRBJ2-5	TRBV5-1	TRBD2	CASSPASGLPYF	TGCGCCAGCAGCCCCGCTAGCGGACTCCCGTACTTC
-	TRBJ1-5	TRBV7-2	-	CASSPGRGNQPQHF	TGTGCCAGCAGCCCGGGGAGGGGCAATCAGCCCCAGCATTTT
-	TRBJ1-1	TRBV2	-	CASTTPAQGTEAFF	TGTGCCAGCACAACCCCGGCACAGGGCACTGAAGCTTTCTTT
-	TRBJ2-3	TRBV7-2	TRBD1	CASSLLGGGSADTQYF	TGTGCCAGCAGCTTACTAGGGGGCGGGTCGGCGGATACGCAGTATTTT
-	TRBJ2-2	TRBV7-3	TRBD2	CASSPSGGWTGELFF	TGTGCCAGCAGCCCTAGCGGGGGATGGACCGGGGAGCTGTTTTTT
-	TRBJ2-5	TRBV5-1	-	CASSLYQETQYF	TGCGCCAGCAGCTTGTACCAAGAGACCCAGTACTTC
-	TRBJ1-2	TRBV3-1/TRBV3-2	-	CASSQGGVSGYGYTF	TGTGCCAGCAGCCAAGGGGGCGTCTCTGGGTATGGCTACACCTTC
-	TRBJ2-3	TRBV5-8	TRBD2	CASPLSPGLAADTQYF	TGTGCCAGCCCCTTATCACCAGGACTAGCGGCAGATACGCAGTATTTT
once	TRBJ1-6	TRBV28	TRBD1	CASSFWDRDNSPLHF	TGTGCCAGCAGTTTCTGGGACAGGGATAATTCACCCCTCCACTTT
-	TRBJ2-3	TRBV10-1	TRBD2	CASSGGGSDTQYF	TGCGCCAGCAGTGGCGGGGGGTCAGATACGCAGTATTTT
-	TRBJ1-1	TRBV5-1	-	CASNLLGTRNTEAFF	TGCGCCAGCAACTTATTGGGGACCCGGAACACTGAAGCTTTCTTT
-	TRBJ2-3	TRBV30	TRBD1	CAWSLGIRGPGNTQYF	TGTGCCTGGAGTCTTGGTATCAGGGGGCCGGGGAATACGCAGTATTTT